Below, 23 T cell receptor beta chains from the same sample are listed, as sequenced in a study of T cell responses to AZD1222 COVID-19 vaccine. Method: immunoSEQ multiplex PCR; TCRdb's copy keeps in-frame clones and lacks some. The sample records fewer than 35,000 clones, 90% to 95% being singletons. This specimen consisted of peripheral blood, obtained on day 0 of AZD1222 vaccination. These receptors were collected from an adult in good health.

The chain employs TRBV6-5 and TRBJ2-7; D unresolved. CDR3 length: 13 residues. Between the trimmed V and J ends, which lost 2 bases and 3 bases, there was a span of 8 bases. In germline, CDR1 is MNHEY, CDR2 SVGAGI. The CDR3 nucleotides are TGTGCCAGCAGTTACGACTTAAACTACGAGCAGTACTTC. Amino acid sequence: CASSYDLNYEQYF.

V is TRBV5-1 and J is TRBJ1-1, with TRBD1 matching over 9 bases. From germline, CDR1 is SGHRS and CDR2 YFSETQ. V was pared by 4 bases and J by 4 bases, with 8 bases of the junction left unmatched. The CDR3 covers 15 residues. The CDR3 DNA sequence: TGCGCCAGCAGCCGATTGGACAGGGGAGGCACTGAAGCTTTCTTT. Amino acids: CASSRLDRGGTEAFF.

J is TRBJ1-4 and V is TRBV7-2; 8 bases map to TRBD1. Germline CDR1 and CDR2: SGHTA and FQGNSA. This CDR3 is 14 amino acids long. V dropped 5 bases and J dropped 8; count of bases not matched to a gene: 7. The CDR3 DNA follows: TGTGCCAGCAGCCAGCAGGGGGCGCGGGAAAAACTGTTTTTT. Amino acids: CASSQQGAREKLFF.

The J gene is TRBJ1-1, the V gene TRBV5-1; D not resolved. CDR3 length equals 11 residues. CDR1 and CDR2 (germline): SGHRS, YFSETQ. V lost 0 bases and J 7 bases, leaving 4 bases between the germline ends. The CDR3 DNA is TGCGCCAGCAGCTTGGACAGTGAAGCTTTCTTT. Translation gives CASSLDSEAFF.

The CDR3 sequence is CASSSEELGYGYTF. CDR3 coding DNA: TGCGCCAGCAGCTCCGAAGAACTTGGCTATGGCTACACCTTC. The V and J genes are TRBV5-1 and TRBJ1-2; no clear D. This CDR3 has 14 amino acids. V was pared by 3 bases and J by 4 bases, with 13 bases between. The germline V gene has CDR1 SGHRS and CDR2 YFSETQ.

The J gene is TRBJ2-7, the V gene TRBV7-2; D may be TRBD1 or TRBD2 (5 bases each). CDR3 size: 15 residues. The germline gives CDR1 SGHTA, CDR2 FQGNSA. The V end was cut by 5 bases, the J end by 0 bases, with 14 bases between. As DNA, the CDR3 is TGTGCCAGCAGCGGCCGGGGCAGGAGCTCCTACGAGCAGTACTTC. Translation gives CASSGRGRSSYEQYF.

V gene TRBV11-2 combines with J gene TRBJ1-3; 7 bases are a match to TRBD1. CDR3 length: 15 amino acids. V lost 2 bases to trimming and J lost 2 bases; unmatched junction nucleotides: 3. The V gene's germline CDR1 is SGHAT and CDR2 FQNNGV. In DNA, the CDR3 is TGTGCCAGCAGCTTATCTCAGGGGGCTGGAAACACCATATATTTT. This codes for CASSLSQGAGNTIYF.

The V gene is TRBV6-5, the J gene TRBJ2-7, with D perhaps assigned TRBD1 or TRBD2 (6 bases each). The CDR3 runs 13 residues. V was clipped by 7 bases and J by 1 base, with 11 bases between them. From germline, CDR1 is MNHEY and CDR2 SVGAGI. CDR3 amino acids: CASTGGGSYEQYF. CDR3 DNA sequence: TGTGCCAGCACCGGGGGCGGGTCCTACGAGCAGTACTTC.

The chain links TRBV10-3 to TRBJ1-5; 8 bases map to TRBD1. With V trimmed by 4 bases and J by 0 bases, 2 bases remained unmatched. Looked up from germline, CDR1 is ENHRY and CDR2 is SYGVKD. The length of the CDR3 is 15 residues. The DNA of the CDR3 is TGTGCCATCAGTGGGGGGACAGGTAGCAATCAGCCCCAGCATTTT. Protein product: CAISGGTGSNQPQHF.

The chain combines TRBV11-2 with TRBJ1-6; D is ambiguous. The germline V gene has CDR1 SGHAT and CDR2 FQNNGV. V lost 0 bases, J lost 0 bases, and 12 bases lay in between. CDR3 length equals 18 residues. The chain's CDR3 is CASSLDIRGSSYNSPLHF. In DNA, the CDR3 is TGTGCCAGCAGCTTAGATATTCGGGGAAGCTCCTATAATTCACCCCTCCACTTT. Variable domain in full (rest from reference TRBV11-2 and TRBJ1-6): EAGVAQSPRYKIIEKRQSVAFWCNPISGHATLYWYQQILGQGPKLLIQFQNNGVVDDSQLPKDRFSAERLKGVDSTLKIQPAKLEDSAVYLCASSLDIRGSSYNSPLHFGNGTRLTVT.

This chain links TRBV19 with TRBJ2-7, with D possibly matching TRBD1 (5 bases). The CDR3 has 14 amino acids. Germline CDR1 and CDR2: LNHDA and SQIVND (reference sequence). Trimming pared 5 bases from V and 2 bases from J, leaving 13 bases between. DNA of the CDR3: TGTGCCAGTAGTCCCCGGACAAGTACCTACGAGCAGTACTTC. This translates into CASSPRTSTYEQYF.

The chain couples TRBV9 to TRBJ2-3; TRBD2 matches at 7 bases. CDR3 length: 16 residues. V gave up 6 bases and J gave up 2 bases; unmatched junction bases: 12. The germline CDR1 and CDR2 sequences are SGDLS and YYNGEE. The CDR3 DNA is TGTGCCAGCACCCCAAGCGGGGCACCGACCACAGATACGCAGTATTTT. This codes for CASTPSGAPTTDTQYF.

This clone was recorded only once. This sequence joins TRBV7-2 and TRBJ2-1; 7 nucleotides line up with TRBD2. The CDR3 sequence is 15 residues long. Germline V gene lookup returns CDR1 SGHTA and CDR2 FQGNSA. V trimming: 1 base; J trimming: 1 base; junction bases outside the gene matches: 1. This chain's CDR3 is CASSLVRGSYNEQFF. CDR3 DNA sequence: TGTGCCAGCAGCTTAGTGCGGGGGTCCTACAATGAGCAGTTCTTC.

The V and J genes are TRBV6-5 and TRBJ2-3; 8 bases match TRBD2. This CDR3 spans 16 amino acids. CDR1 MNHEY and CDR2 SVGAGI come from the germline V gene. After removal of 4 bases from V and 5 bases from J, the junction contained 11 bases not matched to a gene. CDR3 amino acids: CASSFRLAWGQDTQYF. The CDR3 DNA sequence: TGTGCCAGCAGTTTCCGACTAGCGTGGGGCCAAGATACGCAGTATTTT.

CDR3 DNA: TGTGCCAGCAGTTCTCCGGGGGAGTACAATGAGCAGTTCTTC. It yields the protein CASSSPGEYNEQFF. The chain carries TRBV6-2 or TRBV6-3 and TRBJ2-1; D possibly corresponds to TRBD2 (6 bases). Trimming removed 4 bases at V and 4 bases at J, with 11 bases between. The CDR3 is made up of 14 amino acids. CDR1 and CDR2 (germline): MNHEY, SVGEGT.

In this sample, this clone turned up once. The genes are TRBV9 and TRBJ1-2; D call uncertain. The ends were cut back, 0 bases at V and 2 bases at J, with 5 bases in the middle. The CDR3 extends over 13 amino acids. Germline V gives CDR1 SGDLS, CDR2 YYNGEE. This chain's CDR3 is CASSVEGNYGYTF. The CDR3 DNA sequence: TGTGCCAGCAGCGTAGAAGGGAACTATGGCTACACCTTC.

The gene calls are TRBV6-2 or TRBV6-3 and TRBJ1-4; a weak D match, TRBD1 (5 bases). Trimming removed 2 bases at V and 8 bases at J, with 21 bases between. Germline values: CDR1 MNHEY, CDR2 SVGEGT. The CDR3 spans 17 residues. The CDR3 protein is CASSYRRDPRSNEKLFF. In nucleotides, the CDR3 is TGTGCCAGCAGTTACAGACGGGACCCACGGTCCAACGAAAAACTGTTTTTT.

Written as DNA, the CDR3 is TGTGCCACCAGTGATCCCGGGACAGCCTATGGCTACACCTTC. Its translation: CATSDPGTAYGYTF. This chain connects TRBV24-1 to TRBJ1-2; 7 nucleotides align to TRBD1. The germline V gene encodes CDR1 KGHDR and CDR2 SFDVKD. The CDR3 loop spans 14 amino acids. Germline trimming cut 3 bases from V and 4 bases from J; bases unmatched to any gene: 4.

V is TRBV12-3 or TRBV12-4 and J is TRBJ1-2; D is uncertain. Between the trimmed V and J ends, which lost 3 bases and 8 bases, there was a span of 13 bases. The CDR3 is made up of 13 amino acids. CDR3 bases: TGTGCCAGCAGTTTGGTGACTGATCGGGGCTACACCTTC. Translating it yields CASSLVTDRGYTF.

The chain uses TRBV12-5 and TRBJ2-2; no clear D. CDR1 is LGHNT, CDR2 FRNRAP, per germline. CDR3 size: 11 residues. Trimming stripped 2 bases from V and 5 bases from J, with 0 bases between. CDR3 residues: CASGLTGELFF. Here the CDR3 DNA reads TGTGCTAGTGGTTTGACCGGGGAGCTGTTTTTT.

This clone appeared a single time. This chain uses TRBV3-1 (or the pseudogene TRBV3-2) with TRBJ2-3; D remains unclear. Germline values: CDR1 LGHDT, CDR2 YNNKEL (reference sequence). V was cut by 1 base and J by 11 bases, with 10 bases left in between. CDR3 length: 12 residues. The CDR3 reads CASSQGSLGQYF. The CDR3 nucleotides read TGTGCCAGCAGCCAAGGGAGCTTGGGGCAGTATTTT.

V usage is TRBV7-2 and J usage is TRBJ1-2; D ambiguous. The CDR3 consists of 13 residues. CDR1 is SGHTA, CDR2 FQGNSA, per germline. V was trimmed by 1 base and J by 5 bases, leaving 8 bases between them. In nucleotides, the CDR3 is TGTGCCAGCAGCTTAGGGACGGAGTATGGCTACACCTTC. It yields the protein CASSLGTEYGYTF.

The chain joins TRBV2 to TRBJ2-2; unclear D gene. The CDR3 consists of 14 residues. Trimming took 7 bases from V and 6 from J, leaving 15 bases between them. Germline values: CDR1 SNHLY, CDR2 FYNNEI. The CDR3 sequence: CASTRDSRPGELFF. As DNA, the CDR3 is TGTGCCAGCACCAGAGACTCCCGTCCCGGGGAGCTGTTTTTT.